This T cell receptor (beta chain) stems from a study of T cells in Graves' hyperthyroidism and ophthalmopathy (dated 2019 in TCRdb). In terms of the full investigation: Peripheral blood was collected at initial diagnosis, before any treatment. After sampling, hyperthyroidism patients received methimazole starting at 30 mg daily, and ophthalmopathy patients received high-dose intravenous methylprednisolone. TCR V-J signatures able to tell the groups apart were searched for in a discovery cohort of 90 to 100 patients, of whom more than 40 had Graves' ophthalmopathy and around 57 had stable Graves' hyperthyroidism. The 75 to 100 discovery patients were randomly split 7:3 into training and test sets. An independent validation cohort of 18 to 20 hyperthyroidism patients and 17 patients who later progressed to ophthalmopathy tested prospective prediction of ophthalmopathy. TCR Vbeta CDR3 sequencing of 135 peripheral blood samples (43 ophthalmopathy, over 70 hyperthyroidism and roughly 17 progressor patients) is reported in the paper. In more than five Graves' hyperthyroidism patients, the study also compared T-cell repertoires from thyroid tissue with T-cell repertoires from blood.

Study-wide findings and limitations: Blood samples also contained most of the expanded thyroid clonotypes (frequency above 0.001), which suggests that blood repertoires may reflect thyroid immune responses. In validation, progression to ophthalmopathy was predicted by the model with about 70% sensitivity and 72% to 85% specificity, a median of roughly 6.4 months before onset. Sample size was not statistically predetermined, and blinding of investigators to group allocation was not performed. Ophthalmopathy was separated from stable hyperthyroidism by a 13 V-J signature model, with around 90% sensitivity and roughly 81% specificity obtained in cross-validation and 80%/75% obtained in testing.

Graves' hyperthyroidism was defined as stable when no progression to ophthalmopathy occurred over 18 months of follow-up. Hyperthyroidism patients were newly diagnosed, with disease duration under 2 months, and aged 18 to 65 years. Any patient with an uncontrolled infection, another autoimmune disease, pregnancy or lactation was excluded. Clinical symptoms, serum thyroxine and TRAb, thyroid ultrasound, and orbital computed tomography formed the basis for the diagnoses. PBMCs were isolated from roughly 10 ml of fresh peripheral blood by Ficoll-Paque density gradient centrifugation. Trizol reagent was used to extract total RNA, and RNA quality was then checked on an Agilent 2100 Bioanalyzer. There are many counts of this clonotype. Its binding antigen is unknown. Base qualities were left out, and no much larger clone turns up one base away. The junction shows trimming of 2 bases on V and 11 bases on J, plus 21 bases between the germline ends. Reading the germline V gene (reference sequence) gives CDR1 LGHDT and CDR2 YNNKEL. Spanning cysteine to phenylalanine, the CDR3 consists of 15 amino acids. Only the CDR3 DNA stays, 45 bases, in frame from base 1.

TCR beta CDR3 regions were amplified from RNA transcripts. The TCR CDR3 was subjected to a first round of RT-PCR using the HTBI primer set and the Qiagen OneStep RT-PCR kit. A second multiplex PCR round built the libraries, followed by size selection and purification. Libraries were sequenced paired-end with 100 bp reads on an Illumina HiSeq2000. The authors' analysis ran thus. SOAPnuke was used to process the raw data, throwing out any read that contained adapters or uncalled bases, had a mean Phred below 15, or lacked an exact constant-primer or identifier match. COPE v1.2.5 was used to merge the high-quality paired reads, and each unique nucleotide sequence was defined as a clonotype. Clonotypes were aligned to IMGT TRBV, TRBD and TRBJ reference segments using MiTCR v1.1. The analysis was restricted to V-J combinations with a frequency above 0.0001, which together covered 99% to 99.2% of the repertoires. The TCS score was defined as F50 (clonal expansion) divided by E x V (chaos), with BLOSUM62-based TCRdist calculated between CDR3 peptides within each V-J. Welch's t-statistics and random forest reduced several hundred V-J features to roughly 13, which were used in a naive Bayes classifier (R e1071). The raw public data were reprocessed by TCRdb itself: fastp quality trimming at Q25, MiXCR clonotype calling, in-frame beta chains only. Duplicate CDR3 protein sequences are folded into a single record with the most common DNA and genes. For this entry, the V and J calls and clone size follow TCRdb and not the study's own pipeline. The sample contains some 500,000 distinct CDR3 sequences, approximately 15% of them found a single time. The ten largest make up 17% of the sample.

The origin of this receptor is a woman aged 18-35 years with Graves' hyperthyroidism. Input material: blood. Recombination linked TRBV3-1 to TRBJ1-1, with TRBD1 perhaps the D gene, on 6 matching bases. The CDR3 reads CASSQPGQYPFAAFF. The bases are TGTGCCAGCAGCCAACCCGGACAGTACCCCTTTGCGGCTTTCTTT.